The sequence of this T cell receptor beta chain was determined in a study of CD8 T cells in Susac syndrome. Background on the study: Each patient with Susac syndrome, at the time of blood draw, was therapy-naive, on corticosteroids, or on intravenous immunoglobulin alone.

This CDR3 is built from 16 residues. Trimming removed 7 bases from V and 8 bases from J, with 23 bases in between. Random hexamers were used to reverse transcribe about 0.45 to 1 ug of RNA. The CDR3 of TCR beta was amplified by immunoSEQ multiplex PCR across 54 Vbeta and 13 Jbeta. TCRdb fed the immunoSEQ multiplex PCR reads into MiXCR, producing one record per CDR3 protein. The sample yields more than 100,000 distinct CDR3 sequences, nearly 96% seen once. The sample comprised CD4+ T cells from PBMCs. This chain links TRBV12-3 or TRBV12-4 with TRBJ2-2; TRBD1 is a possible D gene (5 bases). The origin of this receptor is a human donor with Susac syndrome. In DNA form, the CDR3 reads TGTGCCAGCAACTTTCCTCACTTTACAGGTTCTGGGGAGCTGTTTTTT. It specifies CASNFPHFTGSGELFF.